This TCR beta chain is from a study of shared clonotypes between healthy human individuals. Every immunoSEQ plate was one replicate of a subset's evenly spread DNA. Each unsorted PBMC replicate got 300 ng genomic DNA, roughly 30,000 genomes. In the original workflow: Junction-only sequences produced by ImmunoSEQ had no quality scores, so filtering differed. Produced via immunoSEQ multiplex PCR; TCRdb's table is partial and in-frame only. The D gene and trimming were derived from the DNA, and the V and J assignments and clone size from that table. The profile shows roughly 490,000 clones, approximately 80% of them singletons. Nashville, Tennessee was home to all donors, each a Caucasian adult. Per germline, CDR1 LNHDA and CDR2 SQIVND (reference sequence). The CDR3 consists of 13 residues. With 5 bases removed from V and 8 bases from J, the gap between germline ends came to 12 bases.

The sequence was collected from a woman aged 40 to 50 in good health. Some clones in this sample may be carry-over from other donors' samples. The specimen sequenced was PBMCs. The chain couples TRBV19 to TRBJ1-4, with a weak D call TRBD1 (6 bases). This CDR3 reads CASSAQGREKLFF. The CDR3 nucleotides are TGTGCCAGTAGTGCACAGGGTAGAGAAAAACTGTTTTTT.